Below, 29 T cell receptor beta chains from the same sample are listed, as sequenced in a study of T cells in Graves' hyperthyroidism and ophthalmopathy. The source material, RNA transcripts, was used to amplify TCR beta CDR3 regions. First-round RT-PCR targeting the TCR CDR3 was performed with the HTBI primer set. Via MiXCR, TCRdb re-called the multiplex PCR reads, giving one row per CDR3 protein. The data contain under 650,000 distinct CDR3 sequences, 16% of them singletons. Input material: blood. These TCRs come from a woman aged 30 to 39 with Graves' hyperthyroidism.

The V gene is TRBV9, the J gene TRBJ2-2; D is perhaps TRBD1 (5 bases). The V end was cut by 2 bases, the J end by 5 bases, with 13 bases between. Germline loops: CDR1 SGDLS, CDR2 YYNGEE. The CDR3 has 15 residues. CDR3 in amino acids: CASSVTGTPTGELFF. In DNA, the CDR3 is TGTGCCAGCAGCGTCACAGGTACCCCAACCGGGGAGCTGTTTTTT. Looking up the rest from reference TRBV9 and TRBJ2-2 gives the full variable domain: DSGVTQTPKHLITATGQRVTLRCSPRSGDLSVYWYQQSLDQGLQFLIQYYNGEERAKGNILERFSAQQFPDLHSELNLSSLELGDSALYFCASSVTGTPTGELFFGEGSRLTVL.

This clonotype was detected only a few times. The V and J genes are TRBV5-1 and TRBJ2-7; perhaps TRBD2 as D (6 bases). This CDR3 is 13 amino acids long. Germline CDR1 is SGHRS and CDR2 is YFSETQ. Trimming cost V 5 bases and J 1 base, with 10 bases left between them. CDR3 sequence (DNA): TGCGCCAGCAGGGGGGGAACATCCTACGAGCAGTACTTC. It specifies CASRGGTSYEQYF.

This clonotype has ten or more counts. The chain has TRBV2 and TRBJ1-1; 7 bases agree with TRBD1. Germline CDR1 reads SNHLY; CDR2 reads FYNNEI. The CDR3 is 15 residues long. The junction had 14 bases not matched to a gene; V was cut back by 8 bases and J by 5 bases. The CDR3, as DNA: TGTGCCAGCGGCCCAGGGGGGGCGGTGAGGACTGAAGCTTTCTTT. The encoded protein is CASGPGGAVRTEAFF.

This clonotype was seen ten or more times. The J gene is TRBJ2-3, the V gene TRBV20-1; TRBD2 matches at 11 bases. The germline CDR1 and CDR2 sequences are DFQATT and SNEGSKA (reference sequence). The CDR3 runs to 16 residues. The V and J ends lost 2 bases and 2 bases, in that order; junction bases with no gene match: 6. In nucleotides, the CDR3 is TGCAGTGCTAGACCAGGGACTAGCGGTCACACAGATACGCAGTATTTT. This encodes CSARPGTSGHTDTQYF.

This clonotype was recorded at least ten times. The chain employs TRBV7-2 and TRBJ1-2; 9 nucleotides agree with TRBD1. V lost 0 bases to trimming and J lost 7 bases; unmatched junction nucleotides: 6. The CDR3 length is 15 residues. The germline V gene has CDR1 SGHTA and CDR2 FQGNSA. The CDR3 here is CASSLALQGAGGYTF. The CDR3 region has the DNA TGTGCCAGCAGCTTAGCCCTACAGGGGGCGGGTGGCTACACCTTC.

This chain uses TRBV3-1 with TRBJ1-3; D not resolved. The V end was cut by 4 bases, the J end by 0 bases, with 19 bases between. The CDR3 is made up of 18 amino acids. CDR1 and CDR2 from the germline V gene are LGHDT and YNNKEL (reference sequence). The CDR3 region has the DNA TGTGCCAGCAGCCCCCACCGGACCGTCTCGAGCTCTGGAAACACCATATATTTT. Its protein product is CASSPHRTVSSSGNTIYF.

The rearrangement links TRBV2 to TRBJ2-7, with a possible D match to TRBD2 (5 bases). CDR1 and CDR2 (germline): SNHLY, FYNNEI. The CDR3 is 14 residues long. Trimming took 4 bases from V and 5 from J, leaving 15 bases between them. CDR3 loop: CASSAGEHAHEQYF. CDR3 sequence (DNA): TGTGCCAGCAGTGCCGGGGAGCACGCCCACGAGCAGTACTTC.

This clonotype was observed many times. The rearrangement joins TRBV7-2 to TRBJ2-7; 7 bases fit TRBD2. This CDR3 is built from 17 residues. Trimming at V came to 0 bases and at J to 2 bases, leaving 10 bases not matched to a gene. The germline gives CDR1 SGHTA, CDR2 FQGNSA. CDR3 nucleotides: TGTGCCAGCAGCTTAGCGCATTTTAGCGGGCCCGCCTACGAGCAGTACTTC. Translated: CASSLAHFSGPAYEQYF.

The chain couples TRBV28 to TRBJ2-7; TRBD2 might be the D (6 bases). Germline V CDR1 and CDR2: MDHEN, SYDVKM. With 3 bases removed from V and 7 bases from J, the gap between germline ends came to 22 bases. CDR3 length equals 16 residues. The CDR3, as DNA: TGTGCCAGCAGTTTTAGTTCGGCTAACGGGAGTGAGGAGCAGTACTTC. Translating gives CASSFSSANGSEEQYF.

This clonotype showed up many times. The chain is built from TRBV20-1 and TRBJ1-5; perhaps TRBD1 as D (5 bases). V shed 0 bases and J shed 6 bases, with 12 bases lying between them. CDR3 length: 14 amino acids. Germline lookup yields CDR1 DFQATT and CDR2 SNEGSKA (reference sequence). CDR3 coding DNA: TGCAGTGCTAGAGATCCAGGGAGACGTCAGCCCCAGCATTTT. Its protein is CSARDPGRRQPQHF.

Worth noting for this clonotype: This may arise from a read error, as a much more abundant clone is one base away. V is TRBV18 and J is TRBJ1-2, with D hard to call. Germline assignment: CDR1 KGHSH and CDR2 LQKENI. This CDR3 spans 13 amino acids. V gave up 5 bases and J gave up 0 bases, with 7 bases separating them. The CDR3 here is CASSSRPNYGYTF. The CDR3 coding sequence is TGTGCCAGCTCATCGCGGCCTAACTATGGCTACACCTTC.

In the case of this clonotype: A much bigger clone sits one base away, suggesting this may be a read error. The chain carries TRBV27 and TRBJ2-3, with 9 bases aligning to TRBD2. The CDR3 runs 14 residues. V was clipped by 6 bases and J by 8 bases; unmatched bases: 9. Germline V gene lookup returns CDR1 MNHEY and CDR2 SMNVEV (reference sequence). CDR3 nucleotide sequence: TGTGCCAGCAGGATAGCGGGAGCAATAGGTACGCAGTATTTT. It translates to CASRIAGAIGTQYF.

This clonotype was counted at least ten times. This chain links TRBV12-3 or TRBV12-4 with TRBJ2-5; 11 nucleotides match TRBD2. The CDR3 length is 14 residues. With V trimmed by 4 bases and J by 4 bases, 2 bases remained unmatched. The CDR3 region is CASSSLAGGETQYF. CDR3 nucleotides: TGTGCCAGCAGTTCGCTAGCGGGAGGAGAGACCCAGTACTTC.

CDR3 loop: CASSLGSLLDNEQFF. CDR3 nucleotide sequence: TGTGCCAGCAGTTTAGGCTCTTTACTAGACAATGAGCAGTTCTTC. V gene TRBV28 combines with J gene TRBJ2-1, with a weak D call TRBD2 (5 bases). There are 15 residues in the CDR3. V was pared by 2 bases and J by 5 bases, with 13 bases between. CDR1 MDHEN and CDR2 SYDVKM come from the germline V gene.

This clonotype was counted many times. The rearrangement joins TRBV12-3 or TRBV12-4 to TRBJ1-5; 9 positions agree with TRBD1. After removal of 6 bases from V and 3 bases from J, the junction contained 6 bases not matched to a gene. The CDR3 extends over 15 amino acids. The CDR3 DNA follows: TGTGCCAGCAGGGACCGGGACAGGGACAATCAGCCCCAGCATTTT. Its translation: CASRDRDRDNQPQHF.

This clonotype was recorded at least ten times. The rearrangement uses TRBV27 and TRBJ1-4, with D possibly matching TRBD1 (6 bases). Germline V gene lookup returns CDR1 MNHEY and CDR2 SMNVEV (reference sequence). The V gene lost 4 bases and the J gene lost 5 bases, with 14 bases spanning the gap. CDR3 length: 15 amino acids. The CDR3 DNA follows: TGTGCCAGCAGTTCGGGGGGGGCGACGAATGAAAAACTGTTTTTT. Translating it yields CASSSGGATNEKLFF.

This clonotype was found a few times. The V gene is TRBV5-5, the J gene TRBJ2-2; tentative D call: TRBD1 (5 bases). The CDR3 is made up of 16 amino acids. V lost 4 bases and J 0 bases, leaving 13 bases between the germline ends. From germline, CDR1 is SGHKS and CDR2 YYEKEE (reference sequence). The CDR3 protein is CASSPRALTNTGELFF. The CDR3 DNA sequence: TGTGCCAGCAGCCCCAGGGCCCTAACGAACACCGGGGAGCTGTTTTTT. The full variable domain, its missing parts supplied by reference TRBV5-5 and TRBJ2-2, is DAGVTQSPTHLIKTRGQQVTLRCSPISGHKSVSWYQQVLGQGPQFIFQYYEKEERGRGNFPDRFSARQFPNYSSELNVNALLLGDSALYLCASSPRALTNTGELFFGEGSRLTVL.

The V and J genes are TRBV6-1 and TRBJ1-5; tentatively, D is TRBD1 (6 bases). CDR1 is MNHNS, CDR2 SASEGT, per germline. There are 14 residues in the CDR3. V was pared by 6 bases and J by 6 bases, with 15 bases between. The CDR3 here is CASSKQGRGQPQHF. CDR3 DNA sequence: TGTGCCAGCAGCAAACAGGGAAGGGGTCAGCCCCAGCATTTT.

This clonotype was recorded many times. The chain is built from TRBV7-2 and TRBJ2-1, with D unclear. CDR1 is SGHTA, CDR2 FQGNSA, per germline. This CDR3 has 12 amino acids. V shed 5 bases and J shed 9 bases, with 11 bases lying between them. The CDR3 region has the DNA TGTGCCAGCAGCCCCCCGAGTAGTGAGCAGTTCTTC. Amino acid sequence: CASSPPSSEQFF.

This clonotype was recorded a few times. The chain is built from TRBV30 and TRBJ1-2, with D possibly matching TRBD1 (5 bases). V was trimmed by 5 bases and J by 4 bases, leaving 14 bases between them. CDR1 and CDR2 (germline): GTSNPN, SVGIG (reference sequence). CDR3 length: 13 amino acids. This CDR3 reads CAWGTRGRYGYTF. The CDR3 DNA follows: TGTGCCTGGGGGACCCGGGGCCGCTATGGCTACACCTTC. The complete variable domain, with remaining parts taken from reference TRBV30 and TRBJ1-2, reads SQTIHQWPATLVQPVGSPLSLECTVEGTSNPNLYWYRQAAGRGLQLLFYSVGIGQISSEVPQNLSASRPQDRQFILSSKKLLLSDSGFYLCAWGTRGRYGYTFGSGTRLTVV.

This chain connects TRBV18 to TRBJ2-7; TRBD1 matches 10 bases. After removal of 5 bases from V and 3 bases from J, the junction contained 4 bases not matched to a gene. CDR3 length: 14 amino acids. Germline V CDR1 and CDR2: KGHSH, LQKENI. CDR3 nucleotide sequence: TGTGCCAGCTCATATGGACAGGGGGGCTACGAGCAGTACTTC. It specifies CASSYGQGGYEQYF.

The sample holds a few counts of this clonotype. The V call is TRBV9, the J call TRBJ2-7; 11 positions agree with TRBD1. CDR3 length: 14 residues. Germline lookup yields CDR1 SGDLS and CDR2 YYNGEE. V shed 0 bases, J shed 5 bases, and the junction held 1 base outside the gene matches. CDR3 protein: CASSVEGQGDEQYF. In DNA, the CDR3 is TGTGCCAGCAGCGTAGAGGGACAGGGGGACGAGCAGTACTTC.

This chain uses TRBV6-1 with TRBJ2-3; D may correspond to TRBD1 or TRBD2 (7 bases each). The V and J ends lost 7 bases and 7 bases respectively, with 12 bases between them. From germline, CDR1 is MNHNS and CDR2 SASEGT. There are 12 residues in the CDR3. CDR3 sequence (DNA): TGTGCCAGCACCCAGGGGGGGAATACGCAGTATTTT. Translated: CASTQGGNTQYF.

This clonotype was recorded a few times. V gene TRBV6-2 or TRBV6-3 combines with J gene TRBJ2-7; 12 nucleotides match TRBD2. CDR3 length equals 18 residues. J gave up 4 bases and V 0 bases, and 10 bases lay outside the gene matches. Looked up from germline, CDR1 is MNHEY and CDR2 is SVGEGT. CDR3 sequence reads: CASSYSRLAGVVGYEQYF. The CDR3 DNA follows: TGTGCCAGCAGTTACTCGAGACTAGCGGGAGTCGTAGGGTACGAGCAGTACTTC.

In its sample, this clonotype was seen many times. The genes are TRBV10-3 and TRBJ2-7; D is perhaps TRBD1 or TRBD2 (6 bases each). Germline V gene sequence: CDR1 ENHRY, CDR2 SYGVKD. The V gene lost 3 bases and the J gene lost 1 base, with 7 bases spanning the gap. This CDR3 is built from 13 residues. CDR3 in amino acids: CAISEGGSYEQYF. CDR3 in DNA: TGTGCCATCAGTGAAGGGGGGTCCTACGAGCAGTACTTC.

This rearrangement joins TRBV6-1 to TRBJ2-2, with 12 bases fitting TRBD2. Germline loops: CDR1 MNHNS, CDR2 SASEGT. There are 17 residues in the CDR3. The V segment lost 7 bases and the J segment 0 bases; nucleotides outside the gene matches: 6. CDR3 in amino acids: CASTWTSGTTNTGELFF. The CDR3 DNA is TGTGCCAGCACCTGGACTAGCGGGACCACGAACACCGGGGAGCTGTTTTTT.

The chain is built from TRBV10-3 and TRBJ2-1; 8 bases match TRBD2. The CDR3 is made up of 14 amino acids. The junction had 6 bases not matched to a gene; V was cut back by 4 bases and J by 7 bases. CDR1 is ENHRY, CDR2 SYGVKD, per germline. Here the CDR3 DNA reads TGTGCCATCAGTGGAATGCGGGAGGATAATGAGCAGTTCTTC. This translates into CAISGMREDNEQFF.

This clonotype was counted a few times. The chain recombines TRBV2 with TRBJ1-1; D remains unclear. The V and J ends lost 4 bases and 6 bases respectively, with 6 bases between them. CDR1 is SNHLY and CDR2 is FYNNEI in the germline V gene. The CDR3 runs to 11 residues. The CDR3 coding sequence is TGTGCCAGCAGTGTTATGGCTGAAGCTTTCTTT. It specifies CASSVMAEAFF.

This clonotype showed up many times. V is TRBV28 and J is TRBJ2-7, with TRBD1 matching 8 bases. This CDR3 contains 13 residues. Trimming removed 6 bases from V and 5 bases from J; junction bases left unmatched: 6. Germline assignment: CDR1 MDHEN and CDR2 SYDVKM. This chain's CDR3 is CASRLTGVNEQYF. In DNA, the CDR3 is TGTGCCAGCAGGTTGACAGGGGTGAACGAGCAGTACTTC.